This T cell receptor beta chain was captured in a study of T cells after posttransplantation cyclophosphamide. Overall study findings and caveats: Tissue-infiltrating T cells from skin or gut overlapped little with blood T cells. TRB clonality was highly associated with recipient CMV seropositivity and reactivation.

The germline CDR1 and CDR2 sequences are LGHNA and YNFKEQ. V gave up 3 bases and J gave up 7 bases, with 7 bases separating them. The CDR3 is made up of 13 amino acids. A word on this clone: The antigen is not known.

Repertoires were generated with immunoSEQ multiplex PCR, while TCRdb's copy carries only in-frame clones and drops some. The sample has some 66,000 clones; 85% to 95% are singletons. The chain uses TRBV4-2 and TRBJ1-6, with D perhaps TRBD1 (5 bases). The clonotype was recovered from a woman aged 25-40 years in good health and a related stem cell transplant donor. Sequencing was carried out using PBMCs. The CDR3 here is CASSQGRNSPLHF. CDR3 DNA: TGTGCCAGCAGCCAGGGGCGGAATTCACCCCTCCACTTT.